One sample yielded the 21 T cell receptor beta chains listed below, sequenced in a study of T-cell reconstitution after alpha-beta-depleted transplantation in children. TCRbeta library construction was performed incorporating unique molecular identifiers. TCRdb re-called the PCR reads through MiXCR, storing one row per CDR3 protein. The sample lists 600,000 to 700,000 distinct CDR3 sequences, approximately 16% seen once, with approximately 1% in the top ten. This sample comprised PBMCs from the stem cell graft donor, obtained from the stem cell graft. These TCRs come from a human donor who donated a stem cell graft to a child with acute myeloid leukemia.

The chain uses TRBV7-9 and TRBJ1-2; D is ambiguous. The CDR3 spans 11 residues. The ends were cut back, 8 bases at V and 7 bases at J, with 11 bases in the middle. Germline assignment: CDR1 SEHNR and CDR2 FQNEAQ (reference sequence). The chain's CDR3 is CASPSGSGYTF. The DNA of the CDR3 is TGTGCCAGCCCCTCCGGGAGTGGCTACACCTTC. Full variable domain (missing parts from reference TRBV7-9 and TRBJ1-2): DTGVSQNPRHKITKRGQNVTFRCDPISEHNRLYWYRQTLGQGPEFLTYFQNEAQLEKSRLLSDRFSAERPKGSFSTLEIQRTEQGDSAMYLCASPSGSGYTFGSGTRLTVV.

This clonotype was picked up many times. The rearrangement joins TRBV6-1 to TRBJ2-5; 7 positions match TRBD2. The V gene end was trimmed by 6 bases and the J gene end by 4 bases; junction bases not matched to a gene: 11. The length of the CDR3 is 15 residues. Germline CDR1 is MNHNS and CDR2 is SASEGT. The CDR3 is CASRASGARGETQYF. Written as DNA, the CDR3 is TGTGCCAGCAGGGCCAGCGGGGCGAGAGGAGAGACCCAGTACTTC.

The J gene is TRBJ2-3, the V gene TRBV13; 8 nucleotides line up with TRBD2. The CDR3 sequence is 16 residues long. From germline, CDR1 is PRHDT and CDR2 FYEKMQ (reference sequence). After removal of 5 bases from V and 3 bases from J, the junction contained 10 bases not matched to a gene. The CDR3 nucleotides are TGTGCCAGCAGCCACGGACCGGGAGGGGAAACAGATACGCAGTATTTT. Its translation is CASSHGPGGETDTQYF. Full variable domain (outside the CDR3, taken from reference TRBV13 and TRBJ2-3): AAGVIQSPRHLIKEKRETATLKCYPIPRHDTVYWYQQGPGQDPQFLISFYEKMQSDKGSIPDRFSAQQFSDYHSELNMSSLELGDSALYFCASSHGPGGETDTQYFGPGTRLTVL.

The gene calls are TRBV14 and TRBJ2-3; 8 bases are shared with TRBD2. CDR3 length equals 17 residues. The J segment lost 7 bases and the V segment lost 3 bases, leaving 15 bases of the junction unmatched. Germline V gene data show CDR1 as SGHDN and CDR2 as FVKESK. The CDR3: CASSHPISGGPLYTQYF. CDR3 nucleotides: TGTGCCAGCAGCCATCCGATAAGCGGGGGCCCTTTGTATACGCAGTATTTT.

This chain uses TRBV28 with TRBJ2-2; either TRBD1 or TRBD2 may fit D (7 bases each). The germline V gene encodes CDR1 MDHEN and CDR2 SYDVKM. The CDR3 has 14 amino acids. The V end was cut by 3 bases, the J end by 4 bases, with 9 bases between. The CDR3 coding sequence is TGTGCCAGCAGTTTCAGGGGGGGCACCGGGGAGCTGTTTTTT. Translation gives CASSFRGGTGELFF.

Details on this clonotype: The junction and the germline gene differ at one end; a read error may be behind it. The chain has TRBV12-3 or TRBV12-4 and TRBJ2-3; no firm D call. The CDR3 is made up of 14 amino acids. The CDR3 bases are TGTGCCAGCAGTATAGCTAGATTCCGCGATACGCAGTATTTT. Amino acids: CASSIARFRDTQYF.

This clonotype appeared many times. V usage is TRBV20-1 and J usage is TRBJ2-3, with unresolved D. The CDR3 is 13 residues long. Germline CDR1 reads DFQATT; CDR2 reads SNEGSKA (reference sequence). V was pared by 6 bases and J by 2 bases, with 12 bases between. The CDR3 DNA reads TGCAGTGCCCCGCTAGATCCCACAGATACGCAGTATTTT. Protein sequence: CSAPLDPTDTQYF.

This clonotype was seen a few times. J is TRBJ2-2 and V is TRBV12-3 or TRBV12-4; the match to TRBD2 covers 8 bases. V trimming: 5 bases; J trimming: 3 bases; junction bases outside the gene matches: 5. The CDR3 extends over 15 amino acids. The CDR3 sequence is CASSLSGAYTGELFF. CDR3 sequence (DNA): TGTGCCAGCAGTCTTAGCGGGGCTTACACCGGGGAGCTGTTTTTT.

A few counts support this clonotype. This chain joins TRBV20-1 and TRBJ2-3, with 9 bases matching TRBD2. V trimming: 5 bases; J trimming: 3 bases; junction bases outside the gene matches: 6. Germline V gives CDR1 DFQATT, CDR2 SNEGSKA (reference sequence). This CDR3 is built from 14 residues. The CDR3 sequence: CSAPPSGATDTQYF. In nucleotides, the CDR3 is TGCAGTGCTCCCCCTAGCGGGGCTACAGATACGCAGTATTTT.

This chain links TRBV6-5 with TRBJ2-1, with TRBD2 matching over 14 bases. V dropped 4 bases and J dropped 8; count of bases not matched to a gene: 16. The CDR3 runs to 19 residues. Germline CDR1 reads MNHEY; CDR2 reads SVGAGI. This chain's CDR3 is CASSSSGLAGVQFLYEQFF. The CDR3 nucleotides are TGTGCCAGCAGTTCCTCGGGACTAGCGGGGGTTCAATTCCTGTATGAGCAGTTCTTC.

The gene calls are TRBV20-1 and TRBJ1-4, with 7 bases identical to TRBD1. Germline-derived CDR1 and CDR2 are DFQATT and SNEGSKA (reference sequence). CDR3 size: 14 residues. V shed 4 bases and J 2 bases; nucleotides not matched to a gene: 4. The CDR3: CSAMTGMTNEKLFF. In DNA, the CDR3 is TGCAGTGCTATGACAGGGATGACTAATGAAAAACTGTTTTTT.

V is TRBV5-1 and J is TRBJ2-3, with a weak D call TRBD2 (6 bases). CDR3 length equals 17 residues. Germline values: CDR1 SGHRS, CDR2 YFSETQ. V shed 5 bases and J shed 5 bases, with 24 bases lying between them. The CDR3 spells CASSAPGRQGKGDTQYF. In DNA form, the CDR3 reads TGCGCCAGCAGTGCCCCGGGGAGGCAGGGAAAAGGAGATACGCAGTATTTT. Full variable domain (remainder filled in from reference TRBV5-1 and TRBJ2-3): KAGVTQTPRYLIKTRGQQVTLSCSPISGHRSVSWYQQTPGQGLQFLFEYFSETQRNKGNFPGRFSGRQFSNSRSEMNVSTLELGDSALYLCASSAPGRQGKGDTQYFGPGTRLTVL.

This clonotype was observed at least ten times. The chain combines TRBV20-1 with TRBJ2-1, with 9 positions matching TRBD2. This CDR3 has 13 residues. The germline V gene has CDR1 DFQATT and CDR2 SNEGSKA (reference sequence). The trim removed 3 bases at V and 7 bases at J, leaving 4 bases unmatched. The CDR3 region has the DNA TGCAGTGCTAGCGGCGGGGGGGCGAATGAGCAGTTCTTC. This encodes CSASGGGANEQFF.

The chain carries TRBV27 and TRBJ2-5, with 12 bases identical to TRBD2. V dropped 5 bases and J dropped 0; count of bases not matched to a gene: 4. Per the germline V gene, CDR1 is MNHEY and CDR2 is SMNVEV (reference sequence). The length of the CDR3 is 16 residues. CDR3 protein: CASSQGTSGYQETQYF. DNA of the CDR3: TGTGCCAGCAGTCAGGGGACTAGCGGGTACCAAGAGACCCAGTACTTC.

This clonotype was counted ten times or more. The chain carries TRBV20-1 and TRBJ2-3, with 8 bases lining up with TRBD2. In germline, CDR1 is DFQATT, CDR2 SNEGSKA (reference sequence). CDR3 length: 14 residues. The V gene end was trimmed by 5 bases and the J gene end by 2 bases; junction bases not matched to a gene: 6. CDR3 DNA sequence: TGCAGTGCTGAGGGACTAGTCATCACAGATACGCAGTATTTT. Translating gives CSAEGLVITDTQYF.

The rearrangement uses TRBV5-6 and TRBJ2-3; 10 nucleotides line up with TRBD2. The CDR3 has 16 residues. The germline gives CDR1 SGHDT, CDR2 YYEEEE. V lost 0 bases to trimming and J lost 2 bases; unmatched junction nucleotides: 3. The CDR3 reads CASSLAGLADTDTQYF. The DNA for the CDR3 is TGTGCCAGCAGCTTGGCTGGACTAGCGGACACAGATACGCAGTATTTT.

This clonotype was seen a handful of times. The chain recombines TRBV4-1 with TRBJ1-2; D unclear. This CDR3 spans 14 amino acids. The germline V gene has CDR1 MGHRA and CDR2 YSYEKL. Deletions cut 0 bases from V and 0 bases from J, with 5 bases between. This CDR3 reads CASSQERANYGYTF. DNA for the CDR3: TGCGCCAGCAGCCAAGAAAGGGCTAACTATGGCTACACCTTC.

In its sample, this clonotype was seen a few times. The gene calls are TRBV9 and TRBJ1-1; unclear D gene. CDR1 is SGDLS and CDR2 is YYNGEE in the germline V gene. The V end lost 4 bases, the J end lost 3 bases, and 16 bases lay between the germline ends. The length of the CDR3 is 15 residues. The chain's CDR3 is CASSPLSTRDTEAFF. The CDR3 nucleotides read TGTGCCAGCAGCCCGCTTTCTACACGAGACACTGAAGCTTTCTTT.

The chain links TRBV6-1 to TRBJ2-6; D remains ambiguous. The CDR3 sequence is 13 residues long. V gave up 11 bases and J gave up 6 bases, with 14 bases separating them. Looked up from germline, CDR1 is MNHNS and CDR2 is SASEGT. CDR3 sequence (DNA): TGTGCCTCCCTGAAAATAGAGGCCAACGTCCTGACTTTC. Residues: CASLKIEANVLTF.

This clonotype was observed a few times. The CDR3: CASSDTGIREKLFF. The CDR3 DNA reads TGCGCCAGCAGCGATACAGGGATAAGGGAAAAACTGTTTTTT. The rearrangement uses TRBV5-1 and TRBJ1-4; D is possibly TRBD1 (6 bases). V shed 4 bases and J shed 8 bases, with 15 bases lying between them. The CDR3 sequence is 14 residues long. Germline CDR1 and CDR2: SGHRS and YFSETQ.

This clonotype showed up just a few times. The rearrangement joins TRBV5-5 to TRBJ2-1, with D possibly being TRBD1 or TRBD2 (6 bases each). The germline V and J ends were trimmed by 4 bases and 4 bases, with 12 bases remaining between them. The germline V gene has CDR1 SGHKS and CDR2 YYEKEE (reference sequence). The CDR3 is 14 amino acids. The CDR3 bases are TGTGCCAGCAGCCCGGGGGACATATACAATGAGCAGTTCTTC. Amino acid sequence: CASSPGDIYNEQFF.